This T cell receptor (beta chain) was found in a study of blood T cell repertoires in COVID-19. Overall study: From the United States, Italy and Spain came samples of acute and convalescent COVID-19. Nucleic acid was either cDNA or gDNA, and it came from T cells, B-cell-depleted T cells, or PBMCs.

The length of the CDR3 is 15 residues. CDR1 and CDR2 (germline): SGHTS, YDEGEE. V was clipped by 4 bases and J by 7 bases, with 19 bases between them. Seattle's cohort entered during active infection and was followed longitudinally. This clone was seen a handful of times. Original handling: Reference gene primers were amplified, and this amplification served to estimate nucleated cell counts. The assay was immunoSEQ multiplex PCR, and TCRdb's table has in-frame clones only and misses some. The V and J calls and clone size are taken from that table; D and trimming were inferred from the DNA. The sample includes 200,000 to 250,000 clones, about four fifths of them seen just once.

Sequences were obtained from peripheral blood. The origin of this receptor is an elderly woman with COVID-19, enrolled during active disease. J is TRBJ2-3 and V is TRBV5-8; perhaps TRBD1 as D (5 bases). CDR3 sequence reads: CASSKITGPLNTQYF. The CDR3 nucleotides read TGTGCCAGCAGCAAAATTACAGGCCCATTAAATACGCAGTATTTT.